Sequencing of this T cell receptor (beta chain) was carried out in a study of blood T cells in healthy people across ages. Across the whole study: The template switching approach captured approximately one barcoded beta molecule for every two T cells. Study findings and constraints: Both naive CD4+ cell counts and diversity were greater in long-lived donors than in aged donors.

Each donor had approximately 10 milliliters of peripheral blood drawn. This clonotype was observed a handful of times. Its antigen remains unidentified. A J-beta primer mix and a sample-barcoded 5' primer were used in a second PCR of roughly 7 to 12 cycles. MiXCR, applied by TCRdb to the 5' RACE reads, yields one record per CDR3 protein. The repertoire holds about 400,000 distinct CDR3 sequences, with approximately 51% as singletons. With V trimmed by 7 bases and J by 0 bases, 11 bases remained unmatched. The CDR3 covers 16 residues. Per germline, CDR1 SGHRS and CDR2 YFSETQ. This rearrangement joins TRBV5-1 to TRBJ2-3; the match to TRBD1 covers 7 bases. The sequence came from a man in his 60s in good health. Sequencing was carried out using blood. In nucleotides, the CDR3 is TGCGCCAGCGGAATAGAAGGGGGCTCTAGCACAGATACGCAGTATTTT. Amino acid sequence: CASGIEGGSSTDTQYF. Complete variable domain (other parts from reference TRBV5-1 and TRBJ2-3): KAGVTQTPRYLIKTRGQQVTLSCSPISGHRSVSWYQQTPGQGLQFLFEYFSETQRNKGNFPGRFSGRQFSNSRSEMNVSTLELGDSALYLCASGIEGGSSTDTQYFGPGTRLTVL.